A single sample gave rise to the 31 T cell receptor beta chains below, sequenced in a study of T cell repertoires in cytomegalovirus infection. MiXCR was run by TCRdb on the reads, yielding one entry per CDR3 protein. The table shows approximately 630,000 distinct CDR3 sequences, with 20% to 25% occurring only once. Sequencing used CD8+ T cells from PBMCs. These receptors were taken from a human donor in good health (CMV status not recorded). Some clones in this sample may be carry-over from other donors' samples.

Only a few counts were recorded for this clonotype. The chain links TRBV4-1 to TRBJ2-2; D may be TRBD2 (5 bases). The V and J ends lost 1 base and 6 bases respectively, with 9 bases between them. The CDR3 has 14 amino acids. CDR1 MGHRA and CDR2 YSYEKL come from the germline V gene. CDR3 DNA: TGCGCCAGCAGCCAAGGCGAACTAGCCGGGGAGCTGTTTTTT. It is translated as CASSQGELAGELFF.

The chain employs TRBV20-1 and TRBJ2-7, with D unresolved. The CDR3 runs to 13 residues. V lost 1 base to trimming and J lost 1 base, with 8 bases between them. Looked up from germline, CDR1 is DFQATT and CDR2 is SNEGSKA (reference sequence). CDR3 sequence reads: CSARGPLSYEQYF. CDR3 sequence (DNA): TGCAGTGCTAGAGGCCCCCTATCCTACGAGCAGTACTTC.

This chain joins TRBV12-3 or TRBV12-4 and TRBJ1-2, with D maybe TRBD1 (6 bases). Trimming pared 3 bases from V and 4 bases from J, leaving 15 bases between. CDR3 length: 15 amino acids. The CDR3 coding sequence is TGTGCCAGCAGTTTCCCCCAGGACAGCCTCTATGGCTACACCTTC. Its translation is CASSFPQDSLYGYTF.

The rearrangement joins TRBV20-1 to TRBJ1-5; 8 bases align to TRBD1. The V and J ends lost 6 bases and 7 bases, in that order; junction bases with no gene match: 11. From germline, CDR1 is DFQATT and CDR2 SNEGSKA (reference sequence). There are 14 residues in the CDR3. CDR3 sequence: CSARDRSFGQPQHF. CDR3 nucleotide sequence: TGCAGTGCGAGGGACAGGTCTTTTGGGCAGCCCCAGCATTTT.

The chain employs TRBV6-5 and TRBJ1-1, with D possibly matching TRBD1 (5 bases). Germline loops: CDR1 MNHEY, CDR2 SVGAGI. V lost 5 bases to trimming and J lost 3 bases, with 10 bases between them. The CDR3 covers 13 residues. The CDR3 bases are TGTGCCAGCAGTAGCAGGGATGACACTGAAGCTTTCTTT. Translating gives CASSSRDDTEAFF.

The chain combines TRBV7-6 with TRBJ2-2; the match to TRBD1 covers 11 bases. Unmatched junction bases numbered 8, after V lost 5 bases and J lost 3 bases. Looked up from germline, CDR1 is SGHVS and CDR2 is FNYEAQ. The CDR3 loop spans 17 amino acids. The CDR3 region is CASSPRRTGGYTGELFF. As DNA, the CDR3 is TGTGCCAGCAGCCCTCGTCGGACAGGGGGCTACACCGGGGAGCTGTTTTTT.

This clonotype came up a few times. The V call is TRBV7-8, the J call TRBJ1-4, with TRBD1 matching 7 bases. The CDR3 has 15 residues. With V trimmed by 0 bases and J by 3 bases, 1 base remained unmatched. CDR1 and CDR2 (germline): SGHVS, FQNEAQ. The CDR3 is CASSLAQGANEKLFF. The CDR3, as DNA: TGTGCCAGCAGCTTAGCTCAGGGGGCTAATGAAAAACTGTTTTTT.

V and J are TRBV7-9 and TRBJ2-3, with a possible D match to TRBD2 (5 bases). This CDR3 contains 15 residues. V was shortened by 5 bases and J by 0 bases, with 12 bases between the two germline ends. CDR1 and CDR2 from the germline V gene are SEHNR and FQNEAQ (reference sequence). DNA for the CDR3: TGTGCCAGCAGCATCGGAGAGGGTAGCACAGATACGCAGTATTTT. Its protein is CASSIGEGSTDTQYF.

The chain combines TRBV6-6 with TRBJ2-1; 8 bases are a match to TRBD1. The CDR3 spans 13 residues. The germline CDR1 and CDR2 sequences are MNHNY and SVGAGI (reference sequence). Trimming took 4 bases from V and 8 from J; bases not matched to a gene: 4. The CDR3 here is CASSWTGWDEQFF. For the CDR3, the DNA is TGTGCCAGCAGTTGGACAGGGTGGGATGAGCAGTTCTTC.

The chain combines TRBV7-9 with TRBJ2-1, with D perhaps given as TRBD1 or TRBD2 (5 bases each). Between the trimmed V and J ends, which lost 5 bases and 6 bases, there was a span of 8 bases. The CDR3 has 12 amino acids. Germline values: CDR1 SEHNR, CDR2 FQNEAQ (reference sequence). The CDR3 protein is CASSVGANEQFF. The CDR3 nucleotides read TGTGCCAGCAGCGTCGGGGCCAATGAGCAGTTCTTC. The full variable domain, completed using reference TRBV7-9 and TRBJ2-1, is DTGVSQNPRHKITKRGQNVTFRCDPISEHNRLYWYRQTLGQGPEFLTYFQNEAQLEKSRLLSDRFSAERPKGSFSTLEIQRTEQGDSAMYLCASSVGANEQFFGPGTRLTVL.

The V gene is TRBV20-1, the J gene TRBJ1-2, with D maybe TRBD1 (5 bases). V was trimmed by 6 bases and J by 5 bases, leaving 19 bases between them. The CDR3 spans 14 residues. In germline, CDR1 is DFQATT, CDR2 SNEGSKA (reference sequence). As DNA, the CDR3 is TGCAGTGCGGTAGGGGACCCTAAGATATATGGCTACACCTTC. This gives the protein CSAVGDPKIYGYTF.

This clonotype was detected a few times. The gene calls are TRBV7-6 and TRBJ1-1; D is unresolved. This CDR3 region has 13 residues. V dropped 5 bases and J dropped 6 bases, with 13 bases sitting between them. Germline CDR1 SGHVS, CDR2 FNYEAQ. CDR3 sequence (DNA): TGTGCCAGCAGCCCTCGGGGAGGCCCTGAAGCTTTCTTT. It encodes CASSPRGGPEAFF. The variable domain in full, with the rest retrieved from reference TRBV7-6 and TRBJ1-1, is GAGVSQSPRYKVTKRGQDVALRCDPISGHVSLYWYRQALGQGPEFLTYFNYEAQQDKSGLPNDRFSAERPEGSISTLTIQRTEQRDSAMYRCASSPRGGPEAFFGQGTRLTVV.

The table lists this clonotype with a few counts. The chain joins TRBV4-1 to TRBJ1-5; D remains unclear. The germline CDR1 and CDR2 sequences are MGHRA and YSYEKL. Trimming pared 0 bases from V and 5 bases from J, leaving 17 bases between. The CDR3 runs 17 residues. In DNA form, the CDR3 reads TGCGCCAGCAGCCAAGATCAACAGCCTAGGATCGATCAGCCCCAGCATTTT. As protein: CASSQDQQPRIDQPQHF.

This clonotype was counted a few times. The chain recombines TRBV6-5 with TRBJ2-1; 7 nucleotides agree with TRBD2. Germline loops: CDR1 MNHEY, CDR2 SVGAGI. The V and J ends lost 2 bases and 5 bases, in that order; junction bases with no gene match: 9. This CDR3 is built from 16 residues. CDR3 DNA sequence: TGTGCCAGCAGTTACATGTCCAGCGGGGATAACAATGAGCAGTTCTTC. Its protein is CASSYMSSGDNNEQFF.

The J gene is TRBJ1-1, the V gene TRBV12-3 or TRBV12-4; TRBD1 might be the D (6 bases). The CDR3 extends over 14 amino acids. Trimming shortened V by 5 bases and J by 3 bases, and 13 bases separated the two germline ends. CDR3 sequence (DNA): TGTGCCAGCAGTCGGACAGTCCCGGACACTGAAGCTTTCTTT. This gives the protein CASSRTVPDTEAFF.

At least ten counts were recorded for this clonotype. The chain is built from TRBV11-2 and TRBJ2-1; TRBD2 agrees at 10 bases. Germline trimming cut 2 bases from V and 7 bases from J; bases unmatched to any gene: 5. CDR1 is SGHAT, CDR2 FQNNGV, per germline. The CDR3 has 15 residues. The DNA of the CDR3 is TGTGCCAGCAGCTTAAACCTAGCGGGGGCGAATGAGCAGTTCTTC. Its protein product is CASSLNLAGANEQFF. The whole variable domain, remainder taken from reference TRBV11-2 and TRBJ2-1, is EAGVAQSPRYKIIEKRQSVAFWCNPISGHATLYWYQQILGQGPKLLIQFQNNGVVDDSQLPKDRFSAERLKGVDSTLKIQPAKLEDSAVYLCASSLNLAGANEQFFGPGTRLTVL.

This clonotype was counted many times. The gene calls are TRBV6-5 and TRBJ2-2; 8 nucleotides align to TRBD2. This CDR3 contains 16 residues. V gave up 2 bases and J gave up 7 bases; unmatched junction bases: 9. Germline loops: CDR1 MNHEY, CDR2 SVGAGI. CDR3 amino acids: CASSYTRLAGFGELFF. The CDR3 DNA sequence: TGTGCCAGCAGTTACACTCGGCTAGCGGGTTTCGGGGAGCTGTTTTTT.

This clonotype was detected many times. The chain has TRBV7-6 and TRBJ1-1; possible D gene TRBD1, 6 bases. Germline V gene sequence: CDR1 SGHVS, CDR2 FNYEAQ. The V gene lost 1 base and the J gene lost 0 bases, with 12 bases spanning the gap. The CDR3 length is 16 residues. The CDR3 region has the DNA TGTGCCAGCAGCTTAGGGTACGGACAGATGAACACTGAAGCTTTCTTT. This gives the protein CASSLGYGQMNTEAFF.

V and J are TRBV29-1 and TRBJ1-5; 7 bases map to TRBD1. V lost 3 bases and J lost 7; bases outside the gene matches: 6. The V gene's germline CDR1 is SQVTM and CDR2 ANQGSEA. The CDR3 length is 13 residues. CDR3 bases: TGCAGCGTTGATTCAGCAGGGGGACAGCCCCAGCATTTT. It specifies CSVDSAGGQPQHF. Full variable domain (rest looked up from reference TRBV29-1 and TRBJ1-5): SAVISQKPSRDICQRGTSLTIQCQVDSQVTMMFWYRQQPGQSLTLIATANQGSEATYESGFVIDKFPISRPNLTFSTLTVSNMSPEDSSIYLCSVDSAGGQPQHFGDGTRLSIL.

The V call is TRBV5-1, the J call TRBJ1-1; D gene uncertain. Germline values: CDR1 SGHRS, CDR2 YFSETQ. Between the trimmed V and J ends, which lost 7 bases and 6 bases, there was a span of 13 bases. The CDR3 covers 12 residues. The CDR3 DNA reads as TGCGCCAGCGAGGGCGGAAATCCTGAAGCTTTCTTT. This gives the protein CASEGGNPEAFF.

This clonotype was picked up a small number of times. The CDR3 loop is CSVEGGVAGGDNEQFF. The DNA of the CDR3 is TGCAGCGTTGAAGGTGGTGTAGCGGGGGGCGACAATGAGCAGTTCTTC. V is TRBV29-1 and J is TRBJ2-1; 10 bases align to TRBD2. CDR3 length: 16 residues. Germline-derived CDR1 and CDR2 are SQVTM and ANQGSEA. V shed 1 base and J 5 bases; nucleotides not matched to a gene: 8.

In this sample, this clonotype turned up many times. The J gene is TRBJ1-1, the V gene TRBV6-2 or TRBV6-3; 7 bases map to TRBD1. V gave up 2 bases and J gave up 0 bases; unmatched junction bases: 3. Germline CDR1 is MNHEY and CDR2 is SVGEGT. This CDR3 has 15 residues. The CDR3 DNA is TGTGCCAGCAGTTACGGACAGGCACTGAACACTGAAGCTTTCTTT. Translated: CASSYGQALNTEAFF.

This chain connects TRBV6-2 or TRBV6-3 to TRBJ2-3; D perhaps matches TRBD1 (5 bases). This CDR3 is 13 amino acids long. The germline CDR1 and CDR2 sequences are MNHEY and SVGEGT. The ends were cut back, 3 bases at V and 6 bases at J, with 10 bases in the middle. The CDR3 DNA sequence: TGTGCCAGCAGTTATGCCCACAGGGATACGCAGTATTTT. Protein: CASSYAHRDTQYF.

V usage is TRBV27 and J usage is TRBJ1-1; no firm D call. V was trimmed by 2 bases and J by 4 bases, leaving 17 bases between them. CDR1 MNHEY and CDR2 SMNVEV come from the germline V gene (reference sequence). The CDR3 loop spans 16 amino acids. CDR3 nucleotide sequence: TGTGCCAGCAGTTTAGCGGAGTATGCGCCGGGCACTGAAGCTTTCTTT. Protein sequence: CASSLAEYAPGTEAFF.

There are a few counts of this clonotype. The chain recombines TRBV18 with TRBJ2-1; 7 nucleotides match TRBD1. Germline values: CDR1 KGHSH, CDR2 LQKENI. The CDR3 consists of 14 residues. V lost 4 bases, J lost 7 bases, and 7 bases stayed unmatched. The CDR3 DNA is TGTGCCAGCTCACAGGGACAGACGCGGAATGAGCAGTTCTTC. Amino acids: CASSQGQTRNEQFF.

In its sample, this clonotype was seen a few times. The genes are TRBV5-7 and TRBJ2-7; possibly TRBD1 or TRBD2 for D (5 bases each). TRBV5-7 is given ORF status, its function remaining uncertain. Trimming stripped 3 bases from V and 2 bases from J, with 9 bases between. This CDR3 spans 13 amino acids. Written as DNA, the CDR3 is TGTGCCAGCAGCTGGGACGGTCCCTACGAGCAGTACGTC. Amino acids: CASSWDGPYEQYV.

This clonotype was observed a handful of times. The chain recombines TRBV20-1 with TRBJ2-1; D call uncertain. Trimming removed 2 bases from V and 8 bases from J, with 25 bases in between. CDR1 and CDR2 from the germline V gene are DFQATT and SNEGSKA (reference sequence). This CDR3 has 17 amino acids. The CDR3 sequence: CSARMPLRKPASHEQFF. The CDR3 nucleotides are TGCAGTGCTAGAATGCCCCTCCGAAAACCAGCAAGCCATGAGCAGTTCTTC.

This clonotype was seen at least ten times. The chain is built from TRBV7-2 and TRBJ2-3; 12 nucleotides match TRBD2. The CDR3 spans 19 residues. Germline CDR1 reads SGHTA; CDR2 reads FQGNSA. The V and J ends lost 1 base and 1 base, in that order; junction bases with no gene match: 9. The CDR3 nucleotides read TGTGCCAGCAGCTTAGTAGGCCTAGCGGGGGGGCGAGGCACAGATACGCAGTATTTT. It specifies CASSLVGLAGGRGTDTQYF.

This clonotype was counted many times. The J gene is TRBJ2-2, the V gene TRBV7-2; 8 bases agree with TRBD2. The CDR3 loop spans 16 amino acids. Germline CDR1 is SGHTA and CDR2 is FQGNSA. J was trimmed by 6 bases and V by 6 bases; bases with no gene match: 12. CDR3 sequence: CASSSRRAGGPGELFF. The CDR3 region has the DNA TGTGCCAGCAGTTCCCGAAGGGCGGGGGGCCCCGGGGAGCTGTTTTTT.

This clonotype was seen at least ten times. V gene TRBV28 combines with J gene TRBJ2-7, with D hard to call. The CDR3 totals 14 residues. Germline V gene sequence: CDR1 MDHEN, CDR2 SYDVKM. V lost 3 bases, J lost 2 bases, and 11 bases lay in between. The CDR3 nucleotides are TGTGCCAGCAGTTTCGCGGATCTCCCCTACGAGCAGTACGTC. It encodes CASSFADLPYEQYV.

The chain links TRBV12-3 or TRBV12-4 to TRBJ2-1; D is undetermined. Trimming took 3 bases from V and 10 from J, leaving 16 bases between them. This CDR3 spans 14 amino acids. As DNA, the CDR3 is TGTGCCAGCAGTTTTTTACCAGCCCTCGGCGAGCAGTTCTTC. This codes for CASSFLPALGEQFF.